The 21 T cell receptor beta chains below come from one sample, sequenced in a study of T cells after yellow fever vaccination. MiXCR was run by TCRdb on the 5' RACE reads, yielding one entry per CDR3 protein. Here the sample spans 610,000 or so distinct CDR3 sequences, around an eighth being singletons. Sequencing was performed on PBMCs, taken on the day of the yellow fever booster vaccination. These receptors originate from a man aged 25-45 years who received the YFV17D yellow fever vaccine.

The chain couples TRBV5-1 to TRBJ2-7, with D possibly matching TRBD2 (5 bases). The CDR3 has 16 residues. Per germline, CDR1 SGHRS and CDR2 YFSETQ. Trimming removed 2 bases from V and 0 bases from J, with 15 bases in between. The chain's CDR3 is CASSLGWRSSSYEQYF. The DNA for the CDR3 is TGCGCCAGCAGCTTAGGTTGGAGGTCGAGCTCCTACGAGCAGTACTTC.

The V call is TRBV5-1, the J call TRBJ1-2; D gene ambiguous. The CDR3 is 14 residues long. Per the germline V gene, CDR1 is SGHRS and CDR2 is YFSETQ. The ends were cut back, 2 bases at V and 3 bases at J, with 11 bases in the middle. CDR3 nucleotides: TGCGCCAGCAGCTTTGCCCTCGAGGACTATGGCTACACCTTC. Translating it yields CASSFALEDYGYTF.

The rearrangement links TRBV12-3 or TRBV12-4 to TRBJ1-6, with 11 nucleotides matching TRBD1. V lost 2 bases and J lost 9; bases outside the gene matches: 3. CDR3 size: 15 residues. This chain's CDR3 is CASSLRGQGVSPLHF. CDR3 sequence (DNA): TGTGCCAGCAGTTTAAGGGGACAGGGGGTTTCACCCCTCCACTTT.

The genes are TRBV28 and TRBJ1-2; possible D gene TRBD1, 5 bases. This CDR3 contains 12 residues. The V gene's germline CDR1 is MDHEN and CDR2 SYDVKM. The V end was cut by 6 bases, the J end by 4 bases, with 9 bases between. The CDR3 reads CASRGLSYGYTF. DNA of the CDR3: TGTGCCAGCAGGGGGCTCAGCTATGGCTACACCTTC.

The V and J genes are TRBV10-1 and TRBJ2-2; 9 nucleotides line up with TRBD1. CDR1 is WNHNN, CDR2 SYGVQD, per germline (reference sequence). The CDR3 spans 17 residues. Trimming cost V 4 bases and J 7 bases; bases outside gene matches: 13. CDR3 coding DNA: TGCGCCAGCAGTGGGTTCCCGGGACAGGGAATGGACGGGGAGCTGTTTTTT. This codes for CASSGFPGQGMDGELFF.

The chain has TRBV7-2 and TRBJ2-6; a weak D match, TRBD1 (6 bases). The CDR3 is made up of 16 amino acids. Germline CDR1 is SGHTA and CDR2 is FQGNSA. Trimming removed 5 bases at V and 4 bases at J, with 15 bases between. The CDR3 is CASSHPPGDGANVLTF. In DNA, the CDR3 is TGTGCCAGCAGCCACCCCCCAGGGGACGGGGCCAACGTCCTGACTTTC. Supplemented by reference TRBV7-2 and TRBJ2-6, the full variable domain reads GAGVSQSPSNKVTEKGKDVELRCDPISGHTALYWYRQSLGQGLEFLIYFQGNSAPDKSGLPSDRFSAERTGGSVSTLTIQRTQQEDSAVYLCASSHPPGDGANVLTFGAGSRLTVL.

This clonotype was recorded a few times. J is TRBJ2-3 and V is TRBV12-3 or TRBV12-4; tentatively, D is TRBD1 or TRBD2 (7 bases each). V was pared by 7 bases and J by 4 bases, with 18 bases between. The CDR3 runs 15 residues. CDR3 sequence: CASTASGGGADTQYF. CDR3 bases: TGTGCCAGCACTGCTTCAGGGGGGGGGGCAGATACGCAGTATTTT.

The J gene is TRBJ2-7, the V gene TRBV5-1; D may be TRBD1 (5 bases). V was shortened by 4 bases and J by 3 bases, with 14 bases between the two germline ends. This CDR3 is 14 amino acids long. Per germline, CDR1 SGHRS and CDR2 YFSETQ. The CDR3 nucleotides are TGCGCCAGCAGCAGCGACAGTGCTGACTACGAGCAGTACTTC. It encodes CASSSDSADYEQYF. Using reference TRBV5-1 and TRBJ2-7 for the parts outside the CDR3, the full variable domain is KAGVTQTPRYLIKTRGQQVTLSCSPISGHRSVSWYQQTPGQGLQFLFEYFSETQRNKGNFPGRFSGRQFSNSRSEMNVSTLELGDSALYLCASSSDSADYEQYFGPGTRLTVT.

This chain uses TRBV30 with TRBJ2-1; 8 bases agree with TRBD1. The CDR3 loop spans 14 amino acids. Germline CDR1 is GTSNPN and CDR2 is SVGIG (reference sequence). In nucleotides, the CDR3 is TGTGCATCGAAACAGGGGGGTAGCTACAATGAGCAGTTCTTC. This sequence encodes CASKQGGSYNEQFF. Together with reference TRBV30 and TRBJ2-1, the CDR3 gives the full variable domain: SQTIHQWPATLVQPVGSPLSLECTVEGTSNPNLYWYRQAAGRGLQLLFYSVGIGQISSEVPQNLSASRPQDRQFILSSKKLLLSDSGFYLCASKQGGSYNEQFFGPGTRLTVL.

This clonotype showed up just a few times. This chain links TRBV5-4 with TRBJ2-5; 8 nucleotides align to TRBD1. CDR3 length: 14 residues. From germline, CDR1 is SGHNT and CDR2 YYREEE (reference sequence). V lost 4 bases, J lost 2 bases, and 4 bases stayed unmatched. In DNA form, the CDR3 reads TGTGCCAGCAGCGGTAGGACAGGGCAAGAGACCCAGTACTTC. Translated, it gives CASSGRTGQETQYF.

Worth noting for this clonotype: One end of the junction fails to match germline, which may point to a read error. V usage is TRBV30 and J usage is TRBJ2-7; D tentatively reads TRBD1 or TRBD2 (6 bases each). Germline V lookup: CDR1 GTSNPN, CDR2 SVGIG (reference sequence). This CDR3 is built from 12 residues. Written as DNA, the CDR3 is TGTGCCTGGAGTGAGGGGGAGGTCGAGCTGTACTTC. This encodes CAWSEGEVELYF. Based on the CDR3 plus reference TRBV30 and TRBJ2-7, the full variable domain is SQTIHQWPATLVQPVGSPLSLECTVEGTSNPNLYWYRQAAGRGLQLLFYSVGIGQISSEVPQNLSASRPQDRQFILSSKKLLLSDSGFYLCAWSEGEVELYFGPGTRLTVT.

The CDR3 DNA reads as TGCGCCAGCAGCCAAGATGGGTTGGCTAGCGGATACAATGAGCAGTTCTTC. Translated, it gives CASSQDGLASGYNEQFF. The J gene is TRBJ2-1, the V gene TRBV4-3; 7 bases are shared with TRBD2. The CDR3 loop spans 17 amino acids. J lost 4 bases, V lost 0 bases, and 9 bases had no gene match. Germline V gene lookup returns CDR1 LGHNA and CDR2 YSLEER.

V and J are TRBV4-1 and TRBJ2-2, with a possible D match to TRBD1 (6 bases). Germline CDR1 MGHRA, CDR2 YSYEKL. The V end lost 1 base, the J end lost 6 bases, and 15 bases lay between the germline ends. This CDR3 comprises 16 residues. CDR3 nucleotides: TGCGCCAGCAGCCAAGCTGGGGCAGGGGCGGCCGGGGAGCTGTTTTTT. Translation: CASSQAGAGAAGELFF.

The chain is built from TRBV3-1 and TRBJ2-3; D might be TRBD1 (6 bases). The CDR3 is 15 residues long. Germline V gives CDR1 LGHDT, CDR2 YNNKEL (reference sequence). V was pared by 2 bases and J by 7 bases, with 16 bases between. The CDR3 reads CASSQLSQGMNTQYF. In nucleotides, the CDR3 is TGTGCCAGCAGCCAACTCTCACAGGGTATGAATACGCAGTATTTT.

This clonotype was detected a few times. CDR3 sequence: CASSLPIWRGSYNEQFF. CDR3 DNA: TGTGCCAGCAGCTTGCCTATTTGGCGGGGGTCCTACAATGAGCAGTTCTTC. V usage is TRBV5-6 and J usage is TRBJ2-1, with TRBD2 matching 7 bases. V dropped 1 base and J dropped 1; count of bases not matched to a gene: 8. The CDR3 length is 17 residues. Germline V CDR1 and CDR2: SGHDT, YYEEEE.

This clonotype showed up just a few times. V is TRBV18 and J is TRBJ2-2; TRBD2 matches 14 bases. Unmatched junction bases numbered 2, after V lost 5 bases and J lost 0 bases. The CDR3 runs to 17 residues. CDR1 KGHSH and CDR2 LQKENI come from the germline V gene. CDR3 amino acids: CASSGLAGGANTGELFF. CDR3 DNA sequence: TGTGCCAGCTCAGGACTAGCGGGAGGAGCGAACACCGGGGAGCTGTTTTTT.

The V gene is TRBV7-8, the J gene TRBJ2-5, with D possibly being TRBD2 (5 bases). Germline lookup yields CDR1 SGHVS and CDR2 FQNEAQ. This CDR3 contains 15 residues. Trimming took 1 base from V and 4 from J, leaving 13 bases between them. The CDR3 DNA is TGTGCCAGCAGCTTAGTGTGGGATGGAGGAGAGACCCAGTACTTC. This sequence encodes CASSLVWDGGETQYF.

This clonotype was detected a few times. One end of the junction does not line up with germline, which may come from a read error. This chain connects TRBV7-2 to TRBJ2-7, with TRBD2 identical over 7 bases. This CDR3 contains 13 residues. Germline-derived CDR1 and CDR2 are SGHTA and FQGNSA. CDR3: CASTLPPAGEQYF. DNA of the CDR3: TGTGCCAGCACCTTACCCCCAGCGGGGGAGCAGTACTTC. The entire variable domain, with the rest obtained from reference TRBV7-2 and TRBJ2-7, is as follows: GAGVSQSPSNKVTEKGKDVELRCDPISGHTALYWYRQSLGQGLEFLIYFQGNSAPDKSGLPSDRFSAERTGGSVSTLTIQRTQQEDSAVYLCASTLPPAGEQYFGPGTRLTVT.

In this sample, this clonotype turned up a few times. This sequence joins TRBV28 and TRBJ1-6, with 7 positions matching TRBD1. This CDR3 comprises 19 residues. The junction had 19 bases not matched to a gene; V was cut back by 3 bases and J by 8 bases. Germline CDR1 is MDHEN and CDR2 is SYDVKM. The CDR3 spells CASSLVGLTGPLADSPLHF. The CDR3 bases are TGTGCCAGCAGTTTGGTGGGCCTGACAGGGCCTCTTGCCGATTCACCCCTCCACTTT.

This clonotype was recorded many times. V gene TRBV4-3 combines with J gene TRBJ2-7; TRBD1 aligns across 7 bases. CDR1 LGHNA and CDR2 YSLEER come from the germline V gene. CDR3 size: 15 residues. The J segment lost 0 bases and the V segment lost 3 bases, leaving 5 bases of the junction unmatched. CDR3 coding DNA: TGCGCCAGCAGCCATCTCACAGGGGCCTCCTACGAGCAGTACTTC. Its translation: CASSHLTGASYEQYF.

This clonotype occurred many times. The DNA of the CDR3 is TGTGCCAGCAGCCAACAGACAGGGGGAGGGAACGAGCAGTACTTC. Protein sequence: CASSQQTGGGNEQYF. V gene TRBV4-2 combines with J gene TRBJ2-7; 9 positions agree with TRBD1. The CDR3 extends over 15 amino acids. CDR1 and CDR2 from the germline V gene are LGHNA and YNFKEQ. V lost 2 bases to trimming and J lost 5 bases; unmatched junction nucleotides: 7.